This TCR beta chain was captured in a study of T cell responses to AZD1222 COVID-19 vaccine. Germline CDR1 reads SGHNT; CDR2 reads YYREEE (reference sequence). CDR3 length equals 12 residues. The ends were cut back, 7 bases at V and 1 base at J, with 8 bases in the middle. Clones were sequenced by immunoSEQ multiplex PCR, and TCRdb holds only the in-frame ones, with some missing. Here the sample spans tens of thousands of clones, around 87% being singletons. This material consisted of peripheral blood, taken 28 days after the second AZD1222 dose. This chain joins TRBV5-4 and TRBJ1-1; D uncertain. This receptor was obtained from an adult who received the AZD1222 COVID-19 vaccine. The CDR3 DNA reads as TGTGCCAGCCAGACGGAGAACACTGAAGCTTTCTTT. Encoded protein: CASQTENTEAFF.